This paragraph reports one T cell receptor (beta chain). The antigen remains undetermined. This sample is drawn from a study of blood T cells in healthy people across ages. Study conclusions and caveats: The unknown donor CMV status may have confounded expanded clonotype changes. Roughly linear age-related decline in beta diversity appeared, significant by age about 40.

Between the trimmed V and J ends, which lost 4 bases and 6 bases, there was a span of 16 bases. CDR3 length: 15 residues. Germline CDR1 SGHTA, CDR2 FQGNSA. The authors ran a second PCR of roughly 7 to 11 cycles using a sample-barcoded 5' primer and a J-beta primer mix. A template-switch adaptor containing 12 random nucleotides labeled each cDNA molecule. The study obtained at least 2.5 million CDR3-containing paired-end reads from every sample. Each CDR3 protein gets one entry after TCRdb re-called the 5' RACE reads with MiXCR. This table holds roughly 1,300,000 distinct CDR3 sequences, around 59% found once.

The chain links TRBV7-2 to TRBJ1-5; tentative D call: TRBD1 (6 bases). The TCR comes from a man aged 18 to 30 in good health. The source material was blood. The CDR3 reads CASSWKDSDGQPQHF. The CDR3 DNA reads TGTGCCAGCAGCTGGAAGGACAGCGACGGTCAGCCCCAGCATTTT.